This T cell receptor beta chain was profiled in a study of T cell clonotyping in hematopoietic cell transplantation. Trimming took 0 bases from V and 13 from J, leaving 17 bases between them. The V gene's germline CDR1 is SGHNT and CDR2 YYREEE (reference sequence). The CDR3 has 15 amino acids. Libraries were prepared by immunoSEQ multiplex PCR; TCRdb keeps only in-frame clonotypes and omits some of them. The repertoire includes some 9,900 clones, around four fifths of them detected once, and roughly 8.7% sits in the top ten. Recipient blood drawn about 28 days pretransplant and days 30, 100, 180 after. Whole-study results and caveats: At the given depth, recipient repertoires were over 97% de novo clonotypes. Broader posttransplant TCR repertoire diversity was predicted by graft donor and pretransplant recipient Inverse Simpson Index values. After transplant, recipient diversity fell while pathologically expanded clonotypes grew through day 180.

In this sample, this clone turned up a few times. Its antigen is not identified. V and J are TRBV5-4 and TRBJ1-6; D perhaps matches TRBD1 (6 bases). The specimen was PBMCs, collected 30 days after allogeneic stem cell transplant. This TCR was recovered from a female patient aged 40-50 years who had an allogeneic stem cell transplant from a related donor, so T cells may come from the graft donor. Some clones in this sample may be carry-over from other donors' samples. The CDR3 nucleotides are TGTGCCAGCAGCTTGGAACATCAGGGGTTACCTCCCCTCCACTTT. Its translation: CASSLEHQGLPPLHF. The variable domain in full, completed from reference TRBV5-4 and TRBJ1-6, reads ETGVTQSPTHLIKTRGQQVTLRCSSQSGHNTVSWYQQALGQGPQFIFQYYREEENGRGNFPPRFSGLQFPNYSSELNVNALELDDSALYLCASSLEHQGLPPLHFGNGTRLTVT.